This T cell receptor beta chain is drawn from a study of cytomegalovirus exposure and HLA in healthy donors. General observations from the study: Most CMV-associated TCR beta chains were later found to appear HLA-restricted.

Vbeta (60) and Jbeta (13) primers were used in the PCR. Original data processing: Around 10 million of the about 80 million unique TCR beta chains counted in a later analysis were shared. TCRdb keeps only in-frame clones here, not all; method: immunoSEQ multiplex PCR. The V and J calls and clone size come from that table; D and trimming were worked out from the DNA. Of 150,000 to 200,000 clones in the sample, over 75% were seen once. In germline, CDR1 is MNHNY, CDR2 SVGAGI (reference sequence). The CDR3 extends over 15 amino acids. Germline trimming cut 5 bases from V and 3 bases from J; bases unmatched to any gene: 7. Turning to this clone: Its antigen is unknown.

Input material: PBMCs. This TCR derives from a woman aged 25 to 39 in good health and CMV-seronegative. The J gene is TRBJ2-7, the V gene TRBV6-6, with 10 positions matching TRBD2. For the CDR3, the DNA is TGTGCCAGCAGTCCGAGCGGGGGGGCAGGCTACGAGCAGTACTTC. Protein product: CASSPSGGAGYEQYF.